A single T cell receptor (beta chain) is shown here with its context. The source of the sample is a study of blood T cell repertoires in COVID-19. Study context: Samples came from the United States, Italy and Spain, spanning acute and convalescent COVID-19.

This CDR3 is built from 15 residues. In germline, CDR1 is SQVTM, CDR2 ANQGSEA. The junction had 15 bases not matched to a gene; V was cut back by 7 bases and J by 9 bases. In the authors' methods: How many nucleated cells were present was estimated from reference gene primer amplification. Only in-frame clones appear in the TCRdb table, and some are missing; sequencing was by immunoSEQ multiplex PCR. V and J calls and clone size come straight from that table; D and trimming were deduced from the DNA. Found here are around 300,000 clones, roughly 85% of them singletons; the top ten hold just over 7%. Sequencing used peripheral blood. The V and J genes are TRBV29-1 and TRBJ2-1; 10 bases are shared with TRBD2. This sequence was found in a human donor in a cohort sampled during active COVID-19. CDR3 protein: CSASPAGGGDVEQFF. CDR3 in DNA: TGCAGCGCCTCCCCAGCGGGGGGGGGTGACGTTGAGCAGTTCTTC.